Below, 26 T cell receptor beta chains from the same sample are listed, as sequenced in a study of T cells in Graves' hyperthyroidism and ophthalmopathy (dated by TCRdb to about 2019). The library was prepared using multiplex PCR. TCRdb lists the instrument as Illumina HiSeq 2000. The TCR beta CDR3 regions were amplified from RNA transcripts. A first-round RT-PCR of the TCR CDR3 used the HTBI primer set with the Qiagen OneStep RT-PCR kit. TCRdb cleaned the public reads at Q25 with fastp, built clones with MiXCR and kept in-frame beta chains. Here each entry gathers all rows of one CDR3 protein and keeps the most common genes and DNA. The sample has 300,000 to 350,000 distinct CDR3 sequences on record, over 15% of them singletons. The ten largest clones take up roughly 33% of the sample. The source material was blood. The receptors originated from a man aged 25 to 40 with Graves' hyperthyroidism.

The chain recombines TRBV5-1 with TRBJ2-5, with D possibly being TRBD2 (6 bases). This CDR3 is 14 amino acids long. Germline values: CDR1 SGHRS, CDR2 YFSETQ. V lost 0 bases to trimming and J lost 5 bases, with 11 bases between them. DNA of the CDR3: TGCGCCAGCAGCTTGGATGCGACTAGGGAGACCCAGTACTTC. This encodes CASSLDATRETQYF.

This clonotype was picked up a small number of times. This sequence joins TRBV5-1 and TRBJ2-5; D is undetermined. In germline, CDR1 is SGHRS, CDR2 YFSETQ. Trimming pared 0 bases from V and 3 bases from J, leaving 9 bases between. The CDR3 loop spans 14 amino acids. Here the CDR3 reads CASSLEVGKETQYF. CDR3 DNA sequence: TGCGCCAGCAGCTTGGAGGTGGGGAAAGAGACCCAGTACTTC. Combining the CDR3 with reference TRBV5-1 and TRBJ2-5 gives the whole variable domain KAGVTQTPRYLIKTRGQQVTLSCSPISGHRSVSWYQQTPGQGLQFLFEYFSETQRNKGNFPGRFSGRQFSNSRSEMNVSTLELGDSALYLCASSLEVGKETQYFGPGTRLLVL.

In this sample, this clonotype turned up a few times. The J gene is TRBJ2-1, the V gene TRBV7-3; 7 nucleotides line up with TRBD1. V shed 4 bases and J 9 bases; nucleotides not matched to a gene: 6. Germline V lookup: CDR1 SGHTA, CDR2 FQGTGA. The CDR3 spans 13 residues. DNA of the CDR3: TGTGCCAGCAGCTCCGACAGGGACACTGAGCAGTTCTTC. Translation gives CASSSDRDTEQFF.

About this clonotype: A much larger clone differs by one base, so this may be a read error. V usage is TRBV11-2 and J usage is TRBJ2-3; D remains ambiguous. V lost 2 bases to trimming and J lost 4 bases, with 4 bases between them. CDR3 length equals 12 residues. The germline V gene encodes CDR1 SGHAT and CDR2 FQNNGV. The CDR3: CASSLNADTQYF. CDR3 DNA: TGTGCCAGCAGCTTAAATGCAGATACGCAGTATTTT. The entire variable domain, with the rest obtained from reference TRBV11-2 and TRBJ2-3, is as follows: EAGVAQSPRYKIIEKRQSVAFWCNPISGHATLYWYQQILGQGPKLLIQFQNNGVVDDSQLPKDRFSAERLKGVDSTLKIQPAKLEDSAVYLCASSLNADTQYFGPGTRLTVL.

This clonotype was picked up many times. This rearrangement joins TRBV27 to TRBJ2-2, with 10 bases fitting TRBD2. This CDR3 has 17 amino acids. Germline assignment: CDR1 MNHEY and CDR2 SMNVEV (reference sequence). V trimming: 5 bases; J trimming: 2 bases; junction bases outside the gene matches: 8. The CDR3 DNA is TGTGCCAGCAGTCAATTAGCGGGAGGACACAACACCGGGGAGCTGTTTTTT. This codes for CASSQLAGGHNTGELFF.

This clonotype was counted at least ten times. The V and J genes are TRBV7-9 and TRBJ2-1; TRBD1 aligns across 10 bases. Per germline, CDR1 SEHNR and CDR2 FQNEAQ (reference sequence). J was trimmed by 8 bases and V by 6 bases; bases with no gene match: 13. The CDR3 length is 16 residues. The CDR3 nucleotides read TGTGCCAGCAGTAACCCCCGGGACAGGGGTTTCCATGAGCAGTTCTTC. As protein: CASSNPRDRGFHEQFF.

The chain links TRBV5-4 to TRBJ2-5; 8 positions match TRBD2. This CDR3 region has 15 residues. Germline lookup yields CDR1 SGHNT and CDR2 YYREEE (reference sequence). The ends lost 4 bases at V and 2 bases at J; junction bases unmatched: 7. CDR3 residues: CASSVISGGQETQYF. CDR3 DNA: TGTGCCAGCAGCGTGATATCGGGAGGGCAAGAGACCCAGTACTTC.

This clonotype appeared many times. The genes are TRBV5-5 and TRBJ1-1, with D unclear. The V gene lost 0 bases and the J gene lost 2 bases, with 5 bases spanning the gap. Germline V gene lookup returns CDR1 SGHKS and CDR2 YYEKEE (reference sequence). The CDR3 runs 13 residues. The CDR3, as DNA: TGTGCCAGCAGCTTGGAGATCAACACTGAAGCTTTCTTT. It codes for CASSLEINTEAFF.

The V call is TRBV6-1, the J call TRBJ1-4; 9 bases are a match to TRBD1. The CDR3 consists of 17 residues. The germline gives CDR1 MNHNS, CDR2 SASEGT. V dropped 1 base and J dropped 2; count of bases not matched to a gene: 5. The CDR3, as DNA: TGTGCCAGCAGTGAAGTTAGAGGACAGGGGACTAATGAAAAACTGTTTTTT. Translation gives CASSEVRGQGTNEKLFF.

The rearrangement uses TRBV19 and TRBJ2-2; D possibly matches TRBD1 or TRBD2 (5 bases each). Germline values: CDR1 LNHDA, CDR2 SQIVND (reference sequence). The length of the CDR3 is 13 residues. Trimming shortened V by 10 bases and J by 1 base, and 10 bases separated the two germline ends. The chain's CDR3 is CATGTVNTGELFF. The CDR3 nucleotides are TGTGCCACTGGGACGGTGAACACCGGGGAGCTGTTTTTT.

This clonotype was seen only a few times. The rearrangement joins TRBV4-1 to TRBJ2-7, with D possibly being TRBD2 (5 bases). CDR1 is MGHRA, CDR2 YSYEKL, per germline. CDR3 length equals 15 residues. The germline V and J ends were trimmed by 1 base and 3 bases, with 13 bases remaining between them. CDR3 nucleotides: TGCGCCAGCAGCCAAGTACTAGACTCTAACTACGAGCAGTACTTC. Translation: CASSQVLDSNYEQYF.

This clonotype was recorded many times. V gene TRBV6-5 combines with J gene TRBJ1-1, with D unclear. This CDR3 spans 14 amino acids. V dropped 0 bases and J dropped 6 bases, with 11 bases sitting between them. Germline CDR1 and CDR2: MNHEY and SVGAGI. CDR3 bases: TGTGCCAGCAGTTACTCGATGGGAGGATCTGAAGCTTTCTTT. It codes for CASSYSMGGSEAFF.

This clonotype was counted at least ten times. The chain's CDR3 is CASSSGQTYEQYF. CDR3 sequence (DNA): TGTGCCAGCAGCTCAGGGCAGACCTACGAGCAGTACTTC. V is TRBV12-3 or TRBV12-4 and J is TRBJ2-7, with D possibly matching TRBD1 (5 bases). V lost 6 bases and J 2 bases, leaving 11 bases between the germline ends. The CDR3 is made up of 13 amino acids.

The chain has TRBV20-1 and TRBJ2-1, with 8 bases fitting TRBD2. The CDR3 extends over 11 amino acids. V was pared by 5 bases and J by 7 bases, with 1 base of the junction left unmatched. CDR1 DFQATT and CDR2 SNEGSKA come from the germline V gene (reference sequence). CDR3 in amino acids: CSAGLANEQFF. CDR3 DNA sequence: TGCAGTGCTGGACTAGCAAATGAGCAGTTCTTC.

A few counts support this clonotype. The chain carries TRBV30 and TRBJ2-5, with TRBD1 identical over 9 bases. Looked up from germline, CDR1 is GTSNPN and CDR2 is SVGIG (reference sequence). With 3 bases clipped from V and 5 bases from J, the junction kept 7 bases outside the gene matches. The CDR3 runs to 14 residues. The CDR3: CAWSRTGDEETQYF. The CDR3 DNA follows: TGTGCCTGGAGCCGGACAGGGGATGAGGAGACCCAGTACTTC.

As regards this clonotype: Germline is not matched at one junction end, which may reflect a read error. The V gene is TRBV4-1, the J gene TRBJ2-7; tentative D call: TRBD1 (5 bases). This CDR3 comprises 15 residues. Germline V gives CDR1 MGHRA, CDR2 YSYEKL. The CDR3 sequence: CAGSYKGTGNVQQYF. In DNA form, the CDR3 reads TGCGCCGGCAGCTATAAAGGCACAGGAAATGTACAGCAGTACTTC.

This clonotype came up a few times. DNA for the CDR3: TGTGCCACCTCCCAGACAGCGTCAATCTATGGCTACACCTTC. It codes for CATSQTASIYGYTF. This chain links TRBV2 with TRBJ1-2; D might be TRBD1 (5 bases). V lost 10 bases and J lost 4, with 19 bases in between. Germline V gene lookup returns CDR1 SNHLY and CDR2 FYNNEI. This CDR3 has 14 amino acids.

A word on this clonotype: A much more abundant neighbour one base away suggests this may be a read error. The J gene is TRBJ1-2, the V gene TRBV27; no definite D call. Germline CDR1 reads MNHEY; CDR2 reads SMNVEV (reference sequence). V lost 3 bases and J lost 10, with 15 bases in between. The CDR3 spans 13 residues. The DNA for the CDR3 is TGTGCCAGCAGTTTTGTCCCCAGGCATGACTACACCTTC. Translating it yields CASSFVPRHDYTF.

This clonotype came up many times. As DNA, the CDR3 is TGTGCCAGCAGTTTATCGGCAGGACTTGAAGCTTTCTTT. Translated: CASSLSAGLEAFF. The rearrangement joins TRBV27 to TRBJ1-1; D uncertain. CDR3 length equals 13 residues. Germline-derived CDR1 and CDR2 are MNHEY and SMNVEV (reference sequence). Trimming removed 0 bases from V and 7 bases from J, with 9 bases in between.

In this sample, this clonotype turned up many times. The CDR3 DNA reads TGTGCCAGCACCTCCAATCTAGCGGGAGTTGACGACGAGCAGTACTTC. Encoded protein: CASTSNLAGVDDEQYF. V and J are TRBV6-1 and TRBJ2-7, with 10 bases that match TRBD2. J was trimmed by 5 bases and V by 7 bases; bases with no gene match: 14. CDR1 and CDR2 from the germline V gene are MNHNS and SASEGT. CDR3 length equals 16 residues.

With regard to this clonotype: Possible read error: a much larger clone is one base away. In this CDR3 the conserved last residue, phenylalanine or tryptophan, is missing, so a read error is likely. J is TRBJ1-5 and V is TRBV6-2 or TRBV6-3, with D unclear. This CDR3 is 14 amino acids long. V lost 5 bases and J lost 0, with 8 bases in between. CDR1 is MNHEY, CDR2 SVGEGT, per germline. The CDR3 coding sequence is TGTGCCAGCAGTATGGACGGTAGCAATCAGCCCCAGCATCTT. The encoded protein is CASSMDGSNQPQHL.

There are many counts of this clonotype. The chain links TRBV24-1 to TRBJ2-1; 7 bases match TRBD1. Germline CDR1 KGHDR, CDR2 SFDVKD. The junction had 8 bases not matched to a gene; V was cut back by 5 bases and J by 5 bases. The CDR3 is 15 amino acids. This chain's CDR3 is CATSAERGLNNEQFF. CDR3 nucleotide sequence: TGTGCCACCAGTGCCGAAAGGGGGCTTAACAATGAGCAGTTCTTC.

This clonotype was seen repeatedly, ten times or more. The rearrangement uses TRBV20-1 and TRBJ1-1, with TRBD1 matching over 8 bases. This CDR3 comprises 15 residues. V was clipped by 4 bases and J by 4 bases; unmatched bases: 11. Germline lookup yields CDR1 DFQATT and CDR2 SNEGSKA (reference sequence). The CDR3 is CSAKPVTGESTEAFF. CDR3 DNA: TGCAGTGCTAAACCCGTGACAGGGGAGAGCACTGAAGCTTTCTTT.

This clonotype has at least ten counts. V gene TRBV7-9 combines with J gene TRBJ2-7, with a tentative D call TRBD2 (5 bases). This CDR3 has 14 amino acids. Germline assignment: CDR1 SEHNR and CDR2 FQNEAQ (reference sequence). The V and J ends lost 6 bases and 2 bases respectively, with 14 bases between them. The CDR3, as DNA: TGTGCCAGCAGTCCGAGCGGTACCACCTACGAGCAGTACTTC. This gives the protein CASSPSGTTYEQYF.

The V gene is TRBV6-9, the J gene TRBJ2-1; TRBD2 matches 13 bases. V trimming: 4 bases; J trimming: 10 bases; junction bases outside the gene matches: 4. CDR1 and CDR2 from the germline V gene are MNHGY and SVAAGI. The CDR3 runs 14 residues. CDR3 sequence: CASSSGLAGPEQFF. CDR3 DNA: TGTGCCAGCAGTTCGGGACTAGCGGGACCCGAGCAGTTCTTC.

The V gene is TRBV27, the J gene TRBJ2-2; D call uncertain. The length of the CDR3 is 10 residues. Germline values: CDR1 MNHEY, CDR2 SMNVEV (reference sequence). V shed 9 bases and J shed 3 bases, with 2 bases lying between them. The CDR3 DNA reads TGTGCCAGGGACACCGGGGAGCTGTTTTTT. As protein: CARDTGELFF.